The 8 T cell receptor beta chains listed next were all sequenced from one sample in a study of T cell changes during pregnancy in multiple sclerosis. TCRdb keeps only in-frame clones here, not all; method: immunoSEQ multiplex PCR. The sample includes about 71,000 clones, 91% of them seen just once. Material: CD8+ T cells from peripheral blood mononuclear cells, obtained before pregnancy. These TCRs come from a female donor with multiple sclerosis, enrolled in a pregnancy study.

CDR3 nucleotides: TGTGCCATCAGTGAAAAAGGACAGTACAATGAGCAGTTCTTC. The encoded protein is CAISEKGQYNEQFF. This sequence joins TRBV10-3 and TRBJ2-1, with D possibly matching TRBD1 (6 bases). Trimming took 3 bases from V and 4 from J, leaving 10 bases between them. The germline CDR1 and CDR2 sequences are ENHRY and SYGVKD. This CDR3 region has 14 residues.

V usage is TRBV19 and J usage is TRBJ2-3; D gene unclear. The CDR3 runs to 14 residues. Germline CDR1 reads LNHDA; CDR2 reads SQIVND (reference sequence). V lost 1 base and J 1 base, leaving 6 bases between the germline ends. For the CDR3, the DNA is TGTGCCAGTAGTATAGGGGCCGGCACAGATACGCAGTATTTT. This gives the protein CASSIGAGTDTQYF.

The genes are TRBV13 and TRBJ1-3; 7 bases agree with TRBD1. The V segment lost 5 bases and the J segment 0 bases; nucleotides outside the gene matches: 10. CDR1 is PRHDT and CDR2 is FYEKMQ in the germline V gene (reference sequence). The CDR3 loop spans 17 amino acids. CDR3 DNA sequence: TGTGCCAGCAGCCCAATCGGACAGGCCGGCTCTGGAAACACCATATATTTT. It encodes CASSPIGQAGSGNTIYF.

The chain carries TRBV4-2 and TRBJ1-2; no reliable D call. CDR1 is LGHNA, CDR2 YNFKEQ, per germline. The CDR3 totals 12 residues. Trimming cost V 4 bases and J 8 bases, with 11 bases left between them. The CDR3 bases are TGTGCCAGCAGCCCGGGAGTGAAGGGCTACACCTTC. Protein: CASSPGVKGYTF.

The chain combines TRBV19 with TRBJ1-1; weak D call: TRBD1 (5 bases). Looked up from germline, CDR1 is LNHDA and CDR2 is SQIVND (reference sequence). CDR3 size: 14 residues. Trimming removed 7 bases at V and 7 bases at J, with 19 bases between. This CDR3 reads CASTPGGTLVEAFF. Written as DNA, the CDR3 is TGTGCCAGTACCCCCGGGGGTACATTAGTTGAAGCTTTCTTT.

V is TRBV5-6 and J is TRBJ2-1; perhaps TRBD1 as D (5 bases). Germline lookup yields CDR1 SGHDT and CDR2 YYEEEE. The V end lost 4 bases, the J end lost 10 bases, and 12 bases lay between the germline ends. The CDR3 has 12 amino acids. For the CDR3, the DNA is TGTGCCAGCAGCCTTTCCGACAGAGAGCAGTTCTTC. It codes for CASSLSDREQFF. The variable domain in full, with the rest retrieved from reference TRBV5-6 and TRBJ2-1, is DAGVTQSPTHLIKTRGQQVTLRCSPKSGHDTVSWYQQALGQGPQFIFQYYEEEERQRGNFPDRFSGHQFPNYSSELNVNALLLGDSALYLCASSLSDREQFFGPGTRLTVL.

About this clone: The CDR3 does not close with the conserved phenylalanine or tryptophan, likely indicating a read error. It is unclear where the CDR3 begins or ends on the DNA, so no DNA is shown, and the CDR3 is as TCRdb lists it. V usage is TRBV13 and J usage is TRBJ2-7; TRBD1 is the table's D call, not checked against the DNA. Germline loops: CDR1 PRHDT, CDR2 FYEKMQ (reference sequence). Including both end residues, the CDR3 is 13 amino acids long. CDR3 protein: CASSLGADRSWGY.

This sequence joins TRBV21-1 and TRBJ1-5; the D segment call TRBD1 is taken from the table without a DNA check. TRBV21-1 is termed a pseudogene. The CDR3 length is 16 residues. CDR3 DNA: TGTGCCAGCAGCAAAGGCCACAGTTATAGCAATCAGCCCCAGCATTTT. Translated: CASSKGHSYSNQPQHF.